Listed below are T cell receptor beta chains from one sample, sequenced in a study of shared clonotypes between healthy human individuals. Assay: immunoSEQ multiplex PCR; the TCRdb copy retains only in-frame clones and omits some. The sample lists more than 1 million clones; about four fifths were seen once. Sample: memory CD4+ T cells from PBMCs. The receptors were sampled from a man between 18 and 35 years old in good health. Some clones in this sample may be carry-over from other donors' samples. CDR3s include the opening cysteine and the closing phenylalanine or tryptophan. The D gene is left open where the match is weak.

>TRBV7-8|19|TRBD2|TRBJ2-7
CASSSMRGLAGDGIYEQYF
TGTGCCAGCAGCTCAATGAGGGGACTAGCGGGAGACGGGATTTACGAGCAGTACTTC
>TRBV11-2|16|.|TRBJ1-2
CASSWGGGQWGYGYTF
TGTGCCAGCAGCTGGGGAGGAGGACAGTGGGGTTATGGCTACACCTTC
>TRBV5-1|13|.|TRBJ2-6
CASSLTGANVLTF
TGCGCCAGCAGCTTGACAGGGGCCAACGTCCTGACTTTC
>TRBV25-1|11|.|TRBJ2-5
CASSEGGTQYF
TGTGCCAGCAGTGAGGGTGGCACCCAGTACTTC
>TRBV2|16|TRBD2|TRBJ2-3
CASNQRGGWDTDTQYF
TGTGCCAGCAACCAACGGGGGGGCTGGGACACAGATACGCAGTATTTT
>TRBV7-3|15|TRBD2|TRBJ2-1
CASSPTSGSKNEQFF
TGTGCCAGCAGCCCCACTAGCGGGAGTAAGAATGAGCAGTTCTTC
>TRBV28|19|.|TRBJ1-1
CASRPPRGGRLGSVQEAFF
TGTGCCAGCCGCCCCCCACGGGGGGGGAGGTTGGGTTCTGTCCAGGAAGCTTTCTTT
>TRBV10-2|15|TRBD1|TRBJ2-7
CASRTRDRSSYEQYF
TGCGCCAGCAGAACCAGGGACAGGAGCTCCTACGAGCAGTACTTC
>TRBV28|15|.|TRBJ1-1
CASVPIVGFNTEAFF
TGTGCCAGCGTACCAATAGTGGGGTTTAACACTGAAGCTTTCTTT
>TRBV28|15|TRBD1|TRBJ1-2
CASLTRTGGNYGYTF
TGTGCCAGCCTAACCCGGACAGGGGGCAACTATGGCTACACCTTC
>TRBV18|13|.|TRBJ1-1
CASSPGPNTEAFF
TGTGCCAGCTCACCTGGACCGAACACTGAAGCTTTCTTT